The next 14 T cell receptor beta chains were all read from a single sample in a study of CD8+CD57+ T cells in acquired aplastic anemia. For CDR3 and TCR beta VDJ profiling, genomic DNA was the template used. TCRdb fed the reads into MiXCR, producing one record per CDR3 protein. Of around 500,000 distinct CDR3 sequences listed, around 32% were seen once; the top ten hold less than 0.85%. Previously, flow cytometry had revealed CD8+CD57+ cell expansion in the patients chosen for sequencing. The sample consisted of sorted CD4+, CD8+, or CD8+CD57+ T cells (not recorded which) from PBMCs. The source of these receptors is a human donor with aplastic anemia.

A word on this clonotype: Given the absence of the conserved phenylalanine or tryptophan at the CDR3 end, a read error is likely. V gene TRBV14 combines with J gene TRBJ2-7; D remains unclear. The germline gives CDR1 SGHDN, CDR2 FVKESK. Trimming took 3 bases from V and 0 from J, leaving 18 bases between them. CDR3 length equals 17 residues. The CDR3 bases are TGTGCCAGCAGCCAGTTAGGTTCGGCCATGAGCTCCTACGAGCAGTACCTC. Translation gives CASSQLGSAMSSYEQYL.

CDR3 protein: CSARPTSGNYNEQFF. For the CDR3, the DNA is TGCAGTGCTAGACCCACTAGCGGGAACTACAATGAGCAGTTCTTC. V and J are TRBV20-1 and TRBJ2-1; 10 bases fit TRBD2. Germline assignment: CDR1 DFQATT and CDR2 SNEGSKA (reference sequence). The CDR3 covers 15 residues. The trim removed 2 bases at V and 3 bases at J, leaving 4 bases unmatched.

A word on this clonotype: A clone one base away is much larger, so this may be a read error. The chain carries TRBV5-1 and TRBJ2-3; 11 bases align to TRBD2. The CDR3 has 15 residues. Trimming cost V 1 base and J 4 bases; bases outside gene matches: 2. CDR1 is SGHRS and CDR2 is YFSETQ in the germline V gene. The CDR3 loop reads CASSLQLAGADTQYF. The DNA for the CDR3 is TGCGCCAGCAGCTTGCAACTAGCGGGAGCAGATACGCAGTATTTT.

Regarding this clonotype: The junction departs from the called germline gene at one end, perhaps through a read error. The CDR3 DNA sequence: TGTGCCAGCAGTGAAATAGGCAGTAAGGGGGGCTACACCTTC. Protein sequence: CASSEIGSKGGYTF. V usage is TRBV10-3 and J usage is TRBJ1-2; a possible D gene is TRBD1 (5 bases). Per germline, CDR1 ENHRY and CDR2 SYGVKD. The CDR3 loop spans 14 amino acids.

The chain uses TRBV10-3 and TRBJ1-5; 11 positions match TRBD1. With 10 bases clipped from V and 4 bases from J, the junction kept 9 bases outside the gene matches. The germline gives CDR1 ENHRY, CDR2 SYGVKD. CDR3 length: 15 residues. This chain's CDR3 is CASRRTGGTNQPQHF. The DNA for the CDR3 is TGTGCCAGCAGACGGACAGGGGGCACAAATCAGCCCCAGCATTTT.

The gene calls are TRBV14 and TRBJ1-2; D not certain. CDR1 and CDR2 (germline): SGHDN, FVKESK. V lost 5 bases and J 8 bases, leaving 18 bases between the germline ends. CDR3 length: 14 amino acids. The CDR3 sequence is CASSAVSGSSGYTF. CDR3 bases: TGTGCCAGCAGCGCTGTGTCCGGGTCCAGCGGCTACACCTTC.

This clonotype was seen a handful of times. This could be a read error, since a much larger clone is one nucleotide away. Lacking the conserved final phenylalanine or tryptophan, this CDR3 likely reflects a read error. The chain combines TRBV19 with TRBJ1-5; a possible D gene is TRBD1 (5 bases). Trimming cost V 11 bases and J 0 bases, with 14 bases left between them. Germline values: CDR1 LNHDA, CDR2 SQIVND (reference sequence). The CDR3 spans 14 residues. The CDR3 loop reads CAGGGQASNQPQHL. The DNA for the CDR3 is TGTGCCGGGGGAGGGCAGGCTAGCAATCAGCCCCAGCATCTT.

This clonotype was seen repeatedly, ten times or more. The chain uses TRBV29-1 and TRBJ1-5; D remains ambiguous. Germline assignment: CDR1 SQVTM and CDR2 ANQGSEA. The CDR3 is 14 residues long. Trimming shortened V by 6 bases and J by 2 bases, and 14 bases separated the two germline ends. In DNA, the CDR3 is TGCAGCGTGGGATCGGGGTTCGGCAATCAGCCCCAGCATTTT. Translated: CSVGSGFGNQPQHF. The complete variable domain, with remaining parts taken from reference TRBV29-1 and TRBJ1-5, reads SAVISQKPSRDICQRGTSLTIQCQVDSQVTMMFWYRQQPGQSLTLIATANQGSEATYESGFVIDKFPISRPNLTFSTLTVSNMSPEDSSIYLCSVGSGFGNQPQHFGDGTRLSIL.

The chain employs TRBV12-3 or TRBV12-4 and TRBJ2-2; no clear D gene. The CDR3 spans 12 residues. V was pared by 6 bases and J by 6 bases, with 8 bases between. CDR3 DNA sequence: TGTGCCAGCAGCAGACTCCCCGGGGAGCTGTTTTTT. Residues: CASSRLPGELFF.

This clonotype has a count of ten or more. The V gene is TRBV2, the J gene TRBJ1-2, with 8 bases lining up with TRBD1. V trimming: 2 bases; J trimming: 1 base; junction bases outside the gene matches: 6. CDR3 length: 16 residues. Germline CDR1 is SNHLY and CDR2 is FYNNEI. CDR3 in amino acids: CASSESGRGLNYGYTF. DNA for the CDR3: TGTGCCAGCAGTGAATCGGGCAGGGGGCTTAACTATGGCTACACCTTC. Together with reference TRBV2 and TRBJ1-2, the CDR3 gives the full variable domain: EPEVTQTPSHQVTQMGQEVILRCVPISNHLYFYWYRQILGQKVEFLVSFYNNEISEKSEIFDDQFSVERPDGSNFTLKIRSTKLEDSAMYFCASSESGRGLNYGYTFGSGTRLTVV.

This clonotype was seen repeatedly, ten times or more. The chain recombines TRBV2 with TRBJ2-7; either TRBD1 or TRBD2 may fit D (5 bases each). Trimming took 6 bases from V and 4 from J, leaving 13 bases between them. Per germline, CDR1 SNHLY and CDR2 FYNNEI. CDR3 length equals 13 residues. This CDR3 reads CASRRDHLYEQYF. The CDR3 DNA follows: TGTGCCAGCAGAAGGGACCATCTATACGAGCAGTACTTC.

Ten or more counts support this clonotype. Here the CDR3 reads CSAWLAGVGELFF. Written as DNA, the CDR3 is TGCAGTGCCTGGCTAGCGGGGGTCGGGGAGCTGTTTTTT. The rearrangement uses TRBV20-1 and TRBJ2-2; 10 nucleotides match TRBD2. Per germline, CDR1 DFQATT and CDR2 SNEGSKA (reference sequence). The V and J ends lost 6 bases and 7 bases, in that order; junction bases with no gene match: 5. The CDR3 is 13 residues long.

This clonotype occurred many times. The CDR3 loop is CAIELTGHGTEAFF. CDR3 in DNA: TGTGCCATCGAGTTGACAGGGCATGGCACTGAAGCTTTCTTT. This chain joins TRBV25-1 and TRBJ1-1; 7 bases align to TRBD1. Germline V gene data show CDR1 as MGHDK and CDR2 as SYGVNS. After removal of 10 bases from V and 4 bases from J, the junction contained 12 bases not matched to a gene. The CDR3 sequence is 14 residues long.

This clonotype was detected once. This chain uses TRBV25-1 with TRBJ1-5, with D perhaps matching TRBD1 (6 bases). Trimming removed 5 bases from V and 5 bases from J, with 22 bases in between. Germline V CDR1 and CDR2: MGHDK, SYGVNS. The CDR3 totals 17 residues. CDR3: CASSQGGEGGRHQPQHF. The CDR3 DNA sequence: TGTGCCAGCAGTCAAGGGGGGGAGGGGGGGAGGCATCAGCCCCAGCATTTT.